One sample yielded the 6 T cell receptor beta chains listed below, sequenced in a study of T cells after yellow fever vaccination. TCRdb passed the 5' RACE reads through MiXCR, listing each CDR3 protein once. Of approximately 58,000 distinct CDR3 sequences in the sample, around 6.1% were seen once. Material: PBMCs, either bulk or a sorted T-cell subset (CD4+, CD8+, memory, or dextramer-sorted; not recorded which), obtained on the day of the yellow fever booster vaccination. These receptors were taken from a man younger than 30 who received the YFV17D yellow fever vaccine.

To note about this clonotype: Sequence at one end of the junction differs from germline and may be a read error. V and J are TRBV5-1 and TRBJ1-1, with D unclear. Germline V gene data show CDR1 as SGHRS and CDR2 as YFSETQ. The CDR3 runs 14 residues. CDR3 bases: TGCGTCAGCAGCTTGTTCTCCAGCGGGGATGAAGCTTTCTTT. It codes for CVSSLFSSGDEAFF.

The chain employs TRBV28 and TRBJ2-1, with TRBD1 matching over 8 bases. Looked up from germline, CDR1 is MDHEN and CDR2 is SYDVKM. The CDR3 has 14 amino acids. With V trimmed by 3 bases and J by 9 bases, 7 bases remained unmatched. Here the CDR3 DNA reads TGTGCCAGCAGTTTTTCCAGGGGGCTTGTTGAGCAGTTCTTC. Protein product: CASSFSRGLVEQFF.

This chain joins TRBV14 and TRBJ1-2, with TRBD1 matching over 8 bases. Unmatched junction bases numbered 1, after V lost 3 bases and J lost 1 base. Germline-derived CDR1 and CDR2 are SGHDN and FVKESK. This CDR3 has 14 residues. In DNA form, the CDR3 reads TGTGCCAGCAGCCACGACAGGGGTAACTATGGCTACACCTTC. It specifies CASSHDRGNYGYTF.

This clonotype was counted many times. V is TRBV5-1 and J is TRBJ2-7; D gene unclear. From germline, CDR1 is SGHRS and CDR2 YFSETQ. V was clipped by 1 base and J by 2 bases, with 13 bases between them. This CDR3 is 15 amino acids long. The CDR3 bases are TGCGCCAGCAGCTTGACAGTACCTAATACCTACGAGCAGTACTTC. Translated: CASSLTVPNTYEQYF.

J is TRBJ2-7 and V is TRBV30, with D maybe TRBD1 (5 bases). Germline CDR1 reads GTSNPN; CDR2 reads SVGIG (reference sequence). This CDR3 region has 16 residues. V was shortened by 3 bases and J by 4 bases, with 22 bases between the two germline ends. The CDR3 sequence is CAWSLGDSPKGYEQYF. The DNA of the CDR3 is TGTGCCTGGAGCCTTGGAGACTCCCCAAAGGGGTACGAGCAGTACTTC.

This clonotype was observed at least ten times. The chain employs TRBV12-3 or TRBV12-4 and TRBJ1-2; maybe TRBD1 (5 bases). This CDR3 contains 13 residues. The V end lost 3 bases, the J end lost 6 bases, and 11 bases lay between the germline ends. The CDR3 sequence: CASSFGQGHGYTF. The CDR3 DNA reads TGTGCCAGCAGTTTTGGTCAGGGACATGGCTACACCTTC.